This T cell receptor (beta chain) was profiled in a study of STAT3 mutations in large granular lymphocyte leukemia. There are 17 residues in the CDR3. The V gene end was trimmed by 1 base and the J gene end by 1 base; junction bases not matched to a gene: 7. Germline V lookup: CDR1 SGHRS, CDR2 YFSETQ. In regard to this clone: The antigen is not known.

Repertoires were generated with immunoSEQ multiplex PCR, while TCRdb's copy carries only in-frame clones and drops some. The sample contains 10,000 or so clones, 70% to 80% of which appear only once. General study findings and limits: TCR clonotype switching after therapy occurred in about 30% of the 18 patients. Sampling intervals varied between patients and samples. Every T-LGLL patient had at least one immunodominant TCRbeta clonotype.

This chain joins TRBV5-1 and TRBJ2-1; 8 bases fit TRBD2. This clonotype was obtained from a man between 60 and 75 years old with T-cell large granular lymphocyte leukemia. Some clones in this sample may be carry-over from other donors' samples. The sample was peripheral blood mononuclear cells. The CDR3, as DNA: TGCGCCAGCAGCTTGTACAGCGGGAGCCTTTCCTACAATGAGCAGTTCTTC. Translating it yields CASSLYSGSLSYNEQFF. Supplemented by reference TRBV5-1 and TRBJ2-1, the full variable domain reads KAGVTQTPRYLIKTRGQQVTLSCSPISGHRSVSWYQQTPGQGLQFLFEYFSETQRNKGNFPGRFSGRQFSNSRSEMNVSTLELGDSALYLCASSLYSGSLSYNEQFFGPGTRLTVL.